This T cell receptor (beta chain) derives from a study of blood T cell repertoires in COVID-19. Across the whole study: The United States, Italy and Spain were the sources of the acute and convalescent COVID-19 samples. Sources were T cells, B-cell-depleted T cells, or PBMCs; the material itself was cDNA or gDNA.

TCRdb keeps only in-frame clones here, not all; method: immunoSEQ multiplex PCR. The sample consists of some 190,000 clones, roughly 89% of them appearing once. Assignment of participants to cohorts was predicated upon participant-reported clinical history. This clone was picked up one time. Germline V gene data show CDR1 as LNHDA and CDR2 as SQIVND (reference sequence). The CDR3 consists of 13 residues. The germline V and J ends were trimmed by 4 bases and 3 bases, with 9 bases remaining between them. Sequencing was done on a sample of PBMCs or T cells enriched from blood (not recorded which). This receptor was obtained from a woman in her 30s who had been exposed to COVID-19. V gene TRBV19 combines with J gene TRBJ1-1; TRBD1 is a possible D gene (5 bases). The chain's CDR3 is CASSNTGDTEAFF. Here the CDR3 DNA reads TGTGCCAGTAGTAACACGGGGGACACTGAAGCTTTCTTT.